What follows is one T cell receptor (beta chain) and its context. Losses at the gene ends were 10 bases for V and 8 bases for J; bases not matched to a gene: 15. The CDR3 extends over 15 amino acids. Per the germline V gene, CDR1 is MNHNS and CDR2 is SASEGT. This specimen comes from a study of cytomegalovirus exposure and HLA in healthy donors. The PCR ran on 60 Vbeta and 13 Jbeta primers. Using immunoSEQ multiplex PCR, the repertoire was profiled, and TCRdb retains in-frame clones only, with some absent. Of approximately 120,000 clones listed, around 85% were seen once; the top ten hold roughly 4%. This chain uses TRBV6-1 with TRBJ2-1, with 9 bases that match TRBD1. The sequenced material came from PBMCs. This clonotype was obtained from a man younger than 35 in good health and CMV-seropositive. CDR3 region: CATQSAPTGGYEQFF. The CDR3 DNA sequence: TGTGCCACCCAGTCGGCCCCGACAGGGGGGTATGAGCAGTTCTTC.